This T cell receptor (beta chain) was obtained from a study of OX40 agonist ivuxolimab in advanced cancers. At the level of the whole study: Ivuxolimab was a fully human IgG2 agonistic monoclonal antibody targeting the costimulatory receptor OX40 (CD134). Intravenous ivuxolimab was administered to patients every 2 weeks at six dose levels: 0.01, 0.1, 0.3, 1.5, 3 and 10 mg/kg. Among the 52 dose-escalation patients, around 20 had hepatocellular carcinoma, roughly 15 melanoma, 9 renal cell carcinoma and 9 head and neck cancer. In the dose-escalation cohort, roughly four fifths of patients were male, and the mean age was approximately 60 years, with a range of roughly 20 to 85. Prior anti-PD-1, anti-PD-L1 or anti-CTLA-4 therapy was permitted, and 35% to 40% of dose-escalation patients had received checkpoint inhibitors. Partial responses were achieved by three dose-escalation patients, of whom one had hepatocellular carcinoma and two had cutaneous melanoma. Peripheral TCRbeta sequencing was intended to test whether TCR sequence diversity was altered and clonal T-cell expansion was caused by ivuxolimab. The paper describes the monotherapy dose-escalation part (N of about 47 patients) of the phase I trial of ivuxolimab.

Broader findings and caveats from the paper: Which antigens the clonally expanded peripheral T cells were specific for was not determined. At doses from 0.1 to 3.0 mg/kg, clonal expansion was seen in both CD4+ and CD8+ blood T cells between baseline and week 6. Low levels of normalized T-cell clonal expansion were also seen in some patients who did not respond. In partial responders in the 0.1-3.0 mg/kg groups, normalized peripheral clonal expansion was found to be among the lowest, especially among CD8+ T cells. After ivuxolimab, CD8+ T cells had more expanded clones than CD4+ T cells on average.

Including cysteine and phenylalanine, the CDR3 has 13 amino acids. Only the CDR3 part of the read is kept: 39 bases, read in frame from the first base. V loses 7 bases at its end and J loses 6 bases; junction bases beyond the gene matches: 6. CDR1 and CDR2, looked up from the germline V gene, are SGHRS and YFSETQ. For sequencing of the TCRbeta CDR3 region, genomic DNA was extracted from the sorted cells. The immunoSEQ Assay was used to sequence the TCRbeta CDR3 regions. TCRdb carries this immuneACCESS record with in-frame sequences only. Its versions omit some clonotypes, under half of them owing to an unresolved V gene in the studies checked, with the rest unexplained. For this sample the table gives about 55,000 clones, of which roughly 82% were detected only once. Jointly, the top ten make up about 3.9% of the sample. In regard to this clone: The target of this receptor is not known. There are no base qualities to consult, and no much larger clone falls within one base.

Patients with a history of autoimmune disease or receiving systemic immunosuppression were excluded from the trial. Peripheral blood for TCR sequencing was drawn from every dose cohort at baseline, at cycle 4 day 1 and at cycle 7 day 1. Samples came from an open-label, multicenter, first-in-human phase I dose-escalation trial of ivuxolimab. Adults with locally advanced or metastatic melanoma, renal cell carcinoma, hepatocellular carcinoma or head and neck squamous cell carcinoma were enrolled in the trial. Before TCR sequencing, CD4+ T cells and CD8+ T cells were sorted from peripheral blood as separate populations.

The rearrangement combines TRBV5-1 with TRBJ1-4; TRBD1 aligns with 7 central bases. The TCR was taken from an adult with an advanced solid tumor such as melanoma, head and neck, liver or kidney cancer. The source material was CD4+ or CD8+ T cells sorted from blood, sampled in a trial of the OX40 agonist ivuxolimab. The CDR3 protein sequence reads: CASRLTGDEKLFF. The DNA sequence is TGCGCCAGCCGACTAACAGGGGATGAAAAACTGTTTTTT. Outside the CDR3, residues come from the reference TRBV5-1 and TRBJ1-4 proteins, so the full variable domain is: KAGVTQTPRYLIKTRGQQVTLSCSPISGHRSVSWYQQTPGQGLQFLFEYFSETQRNKGNFPGRFSGRQFSNSRSEMNVSTLELGDSALYLCASRLTGDEKLFFGSGTQLSVL.